This TCR beta chain is from a study of blood T cell repertoires in COVID-19. The CDR3 length is 15 residues. Germline-derived CDR1 and CDR2 are SGHTA and FQGNSA. Trimming took 0 bases from V and 5 from J, leaving 13 bases between them. Those who participated ranged in age from roughly 18 to 90 years and resided in 20 to 25 US areas. Some clones are missing from TCRdb's copy, which holds only in-frame ones; the method was immunoSEQ multiplex PCR. The sample lists 200,000 or so clones; roughly 84% were seen once. V usage is TRBV7-2 and J usage is TRBJ1-1; D unresolved. This TCR was recovered from a middle-aged man who had recovered from COVID-19. Sequences were obtained from PBMCs or T cells enriched from blood (not recorded which). The CDR3 here is CASSLATTRGTEAFF. The CDR3 DNA reads TGTGCCAGCAGCTTAGCTACCACTCGAGGGACTGAAGCTTTCTTT.